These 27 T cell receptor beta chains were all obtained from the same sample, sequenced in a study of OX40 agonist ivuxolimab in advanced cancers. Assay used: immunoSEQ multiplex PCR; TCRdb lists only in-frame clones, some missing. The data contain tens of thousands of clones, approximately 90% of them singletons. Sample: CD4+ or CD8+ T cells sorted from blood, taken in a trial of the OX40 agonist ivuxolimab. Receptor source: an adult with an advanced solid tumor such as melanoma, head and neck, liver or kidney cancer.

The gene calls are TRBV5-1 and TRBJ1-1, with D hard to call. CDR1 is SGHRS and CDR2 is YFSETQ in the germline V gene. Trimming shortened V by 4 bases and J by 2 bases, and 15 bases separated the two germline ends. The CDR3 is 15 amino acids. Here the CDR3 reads CASSQTGRQNTEAFF. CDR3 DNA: TGCGCCAGCAGCCAGACCGGTAGGCAAAACACTGAAGCTTTCTTT.

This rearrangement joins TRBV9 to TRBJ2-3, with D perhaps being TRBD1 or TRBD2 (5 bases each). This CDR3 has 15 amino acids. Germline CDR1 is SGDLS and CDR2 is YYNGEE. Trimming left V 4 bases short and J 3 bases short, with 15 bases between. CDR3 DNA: TGTGCCAGCAGCCCCCGGGGCGCTGGTACAGATACGCAGTATTTT. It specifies CASSPRGAGTDTQYF.

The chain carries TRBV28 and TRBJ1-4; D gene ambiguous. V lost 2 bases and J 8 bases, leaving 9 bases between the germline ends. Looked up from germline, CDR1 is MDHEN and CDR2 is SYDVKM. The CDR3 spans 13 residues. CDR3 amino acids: CASSLPEREKLFF. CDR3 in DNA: TGTGCCAGCAGTTTACCCGAAAGGGAAAAACTGTTTTTT.

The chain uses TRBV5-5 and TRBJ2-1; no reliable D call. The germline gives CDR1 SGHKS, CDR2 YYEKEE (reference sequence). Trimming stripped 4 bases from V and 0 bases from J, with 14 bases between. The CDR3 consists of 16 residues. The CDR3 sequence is CASSPAGVSSYNEQFF. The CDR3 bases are TGTGCCAGCAGCCCGGCTGGAGTCTCCTCCTACAATGAGCAGTTCTTC. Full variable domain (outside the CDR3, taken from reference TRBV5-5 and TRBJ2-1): DAGVTQSPTHLIKTRGQQVTLRCSPISGHKSVSWYQQVLGQGPQFIFQYYEKEERGRGNFPDRFSARQFPNYSSELNVNALLLGDSALYLCASSPAGVSSYNEQFFGPGTRLTVL.

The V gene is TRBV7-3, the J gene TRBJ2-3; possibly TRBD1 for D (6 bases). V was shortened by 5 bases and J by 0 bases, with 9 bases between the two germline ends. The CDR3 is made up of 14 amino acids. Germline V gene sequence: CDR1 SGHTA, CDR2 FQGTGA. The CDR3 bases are TGTGCCAGCAGCCGTGGACAGAGCACAGATACGCAGTATTTT. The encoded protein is CASSRGQSTDTQYF.

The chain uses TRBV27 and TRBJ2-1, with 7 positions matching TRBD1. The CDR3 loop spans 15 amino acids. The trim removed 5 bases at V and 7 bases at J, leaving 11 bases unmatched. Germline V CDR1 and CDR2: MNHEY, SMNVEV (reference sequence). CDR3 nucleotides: TGTGCCAGCAGTGTCCGGGACAGAGGAGGAAATGAGCAGTTCTTC. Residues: CASSVRDRGGNEQFF.

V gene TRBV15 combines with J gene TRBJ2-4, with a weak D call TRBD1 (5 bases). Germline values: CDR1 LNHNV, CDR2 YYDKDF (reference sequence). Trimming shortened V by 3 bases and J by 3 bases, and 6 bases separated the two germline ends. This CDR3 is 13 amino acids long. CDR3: CATSSGHKNIQYF. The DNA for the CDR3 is TGTGCCACCAGCAGCGGACACAAAAACATTCAGTACTTC.

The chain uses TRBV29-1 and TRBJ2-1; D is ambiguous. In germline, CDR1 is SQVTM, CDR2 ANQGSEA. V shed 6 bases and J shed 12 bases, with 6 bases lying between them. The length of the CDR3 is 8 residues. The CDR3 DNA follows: TGCAGCGTGGTAGGGCAGTTCTTC. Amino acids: CSVVGQFF.

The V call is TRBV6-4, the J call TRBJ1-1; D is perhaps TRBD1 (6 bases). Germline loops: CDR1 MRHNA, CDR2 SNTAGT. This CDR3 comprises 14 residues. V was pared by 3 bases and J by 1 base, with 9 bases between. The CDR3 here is CASSEQGGNTEAFF. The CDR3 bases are TGTGCCAGCAGTGAACAGGGCGGGAACACTGAAGCTTTCTTT.

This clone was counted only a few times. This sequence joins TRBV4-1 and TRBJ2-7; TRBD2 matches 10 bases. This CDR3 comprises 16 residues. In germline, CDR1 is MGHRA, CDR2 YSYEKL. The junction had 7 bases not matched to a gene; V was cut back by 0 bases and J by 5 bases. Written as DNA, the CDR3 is TGCGCCAGCAGCCAAGAAGGAGCGGGAGGGATCCACGAGCAGTACTTC. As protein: CASSQEGAGGIHEQYF.

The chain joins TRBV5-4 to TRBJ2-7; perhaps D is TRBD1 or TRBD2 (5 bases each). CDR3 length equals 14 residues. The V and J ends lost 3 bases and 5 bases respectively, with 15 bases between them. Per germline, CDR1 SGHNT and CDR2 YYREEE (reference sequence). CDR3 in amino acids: CASSSPGRPHEQYF. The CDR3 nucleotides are TGTGCCAGCAGCTCTCCGGGACGGCCCCACGAGCAGTACTTC.

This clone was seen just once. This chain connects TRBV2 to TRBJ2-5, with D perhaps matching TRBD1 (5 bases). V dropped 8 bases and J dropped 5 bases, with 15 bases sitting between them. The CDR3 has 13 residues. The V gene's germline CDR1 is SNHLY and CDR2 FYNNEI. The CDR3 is CASPPDSGETQYF. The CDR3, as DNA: TGTGCCAGCCCTCCAGACAGTGGGGAGACCCAGTACTTC.

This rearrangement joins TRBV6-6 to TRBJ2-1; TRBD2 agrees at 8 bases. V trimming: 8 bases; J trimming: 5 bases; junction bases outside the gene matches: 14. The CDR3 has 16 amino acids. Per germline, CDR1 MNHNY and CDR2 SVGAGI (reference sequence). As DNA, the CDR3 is TGTGCCAGCCGAACGGGGAAGCGGGAGTCGAACAATGAGCAGTTCTTC. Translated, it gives CASRTGKRESNNEQFF.

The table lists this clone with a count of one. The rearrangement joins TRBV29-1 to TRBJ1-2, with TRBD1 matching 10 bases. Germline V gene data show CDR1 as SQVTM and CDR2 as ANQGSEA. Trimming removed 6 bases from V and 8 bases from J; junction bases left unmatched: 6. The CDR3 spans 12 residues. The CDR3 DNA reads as TGCAGCGTGAGGGACAGGGGACGAGGCTACACCTTC. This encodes CSVRDRGRGYTF.

The CDR3 DNA follows: TGTGCCAGCAGTTACGCGGGAGCCGACAATGGAAACACCATATATTTT. This sequence encodes CASSYAGADNGNTIYF. The chain couples TRBV6-5 to TRBJ1-3; D call uncertain. Trimming removed 2 bases at V and 3 bases at J, with 14 bases between. The CDR3 has 16 amino acids. The germline gives CDR1 MNHEY, CDR2 SVGAGI.

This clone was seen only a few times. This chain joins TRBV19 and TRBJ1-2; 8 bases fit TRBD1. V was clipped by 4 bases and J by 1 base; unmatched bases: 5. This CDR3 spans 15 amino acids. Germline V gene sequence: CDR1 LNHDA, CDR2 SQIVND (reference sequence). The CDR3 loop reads CASSSPGQDNYGYTF. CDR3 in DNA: TGTGCCAGTAGTAGCCCGGGACAGGATAACTATGGCTACACCTTC.

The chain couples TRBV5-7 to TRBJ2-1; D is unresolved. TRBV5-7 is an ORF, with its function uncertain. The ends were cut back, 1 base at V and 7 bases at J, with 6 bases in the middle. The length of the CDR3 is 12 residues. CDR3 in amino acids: CASSLTANEQFF. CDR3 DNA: TGTGCCAGCAGCTTGACAGCTAATGAGCAGTTCTTC.

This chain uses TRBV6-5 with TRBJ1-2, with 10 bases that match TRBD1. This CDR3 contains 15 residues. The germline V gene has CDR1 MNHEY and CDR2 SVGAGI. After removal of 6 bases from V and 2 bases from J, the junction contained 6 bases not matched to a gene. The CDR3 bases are TGTGCCAGCAGACTGACAGGGGGCGCGAACTATGGCTACACCTTC. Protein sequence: CASRLTGGANYGYTF.

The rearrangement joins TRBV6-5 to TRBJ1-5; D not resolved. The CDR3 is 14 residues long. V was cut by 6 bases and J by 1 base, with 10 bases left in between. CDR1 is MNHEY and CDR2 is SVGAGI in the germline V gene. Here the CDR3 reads CASSPLKSNQPQHF. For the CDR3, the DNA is TGTGCCAGCAGCCCTCTTAAGAGCAATCAGCCCCAGCATTTT.

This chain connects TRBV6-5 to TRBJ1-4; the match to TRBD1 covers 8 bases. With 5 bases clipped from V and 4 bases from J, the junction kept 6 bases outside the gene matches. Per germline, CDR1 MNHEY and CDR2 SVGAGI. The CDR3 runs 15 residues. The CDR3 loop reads CASSRRGQDNEKLFF. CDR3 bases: TGTGCCAGCAGTCGCCGGGGACAGGATAATGAAAAACTGTTTTTT.

This chain's CDR3 is CASSSDPNREAFF. The CDR3 DNA is TGTGCCAGCAGCTCAGACCCGAACAGGGAAGCTTTCTTT. This chain connects TRBV11-2 to TRBJ1-1; tentatively, D is TRBD1 (5 bases). This CDR3 spans 13 amino acids. Germline CDR1 SGHAT, CDR2 FQNNGV. V lost 4 bases, J lost 8 bases, and 14 bases lay in between. Filled out from reference TRBV11-2 and TRBJ1-1, the complete variable domain reads EAGVAQSPRYKIIEKRQSVAFWCNPISGHATLYWYQQILGQGPKLLIQFQNNGVVDDSQLPKDRFSAERLKGVDSTLKIQPAKLEDSAVYLCASSSDPNREAFFGQGTRLTVV.

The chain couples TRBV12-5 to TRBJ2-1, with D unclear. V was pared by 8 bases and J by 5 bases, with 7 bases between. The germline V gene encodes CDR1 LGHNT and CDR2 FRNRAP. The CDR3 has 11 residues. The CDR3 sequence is CASTPNNEQFF. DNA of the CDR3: TGTGCTAGTACCCCCAACAATGAGCAGTTCTTC.

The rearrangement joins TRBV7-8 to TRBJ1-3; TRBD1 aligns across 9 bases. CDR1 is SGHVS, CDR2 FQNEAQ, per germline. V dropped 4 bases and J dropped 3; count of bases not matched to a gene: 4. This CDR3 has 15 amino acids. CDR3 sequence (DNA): TGTGCCAGCAGCTCACAGGGGGCCGGTGGAAACACCATATATTTT. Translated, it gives CASSSQGAGGNTIYF.

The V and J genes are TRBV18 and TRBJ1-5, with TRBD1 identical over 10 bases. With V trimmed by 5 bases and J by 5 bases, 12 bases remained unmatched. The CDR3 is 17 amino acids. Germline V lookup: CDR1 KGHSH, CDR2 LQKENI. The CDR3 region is CASSAVTGGQGYQPQHF. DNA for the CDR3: TGTGCCAGCTCAGCCGTAACCGGGGGACAGGGGTATCAGCCCCAGCATTTT.

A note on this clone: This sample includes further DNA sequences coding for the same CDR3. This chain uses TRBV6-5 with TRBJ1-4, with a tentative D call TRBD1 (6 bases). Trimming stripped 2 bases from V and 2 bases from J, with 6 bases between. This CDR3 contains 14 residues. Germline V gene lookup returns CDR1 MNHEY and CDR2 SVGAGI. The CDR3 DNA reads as TGTGCCAGCAGTTACGGGGGCACTAATGAAAAACTGTTTTTT. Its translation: CASSYGGTNEKLFF.

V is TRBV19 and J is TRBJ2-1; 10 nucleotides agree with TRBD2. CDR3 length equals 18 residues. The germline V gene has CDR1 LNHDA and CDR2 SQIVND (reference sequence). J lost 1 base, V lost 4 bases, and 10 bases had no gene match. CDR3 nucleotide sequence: TGTGCCAGTAGTAGAGGTAGCGGGAGGTTTGGGTCCTACAATGAGCAGTTCTTC. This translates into CASSRGSGRFGSYNEQFF.

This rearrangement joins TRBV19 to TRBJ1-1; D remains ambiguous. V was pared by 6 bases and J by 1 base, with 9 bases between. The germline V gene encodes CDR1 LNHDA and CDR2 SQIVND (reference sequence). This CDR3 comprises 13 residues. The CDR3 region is CASSLRGNTEAFF. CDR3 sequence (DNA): TGTGCCAGTAGCCTCCGGGGGAACACTGAAGCTTTCTTT.